The rows below give T cell receptor beta chains drawn from one sample of a study of response to subunit inactivated influenza vaccine. Using its own MiXCR run on the RT-PCR reads, TCRdb lists one record per CDR3 protein. This sample has some 640,000 distinct CDR3 sequences; about 15% occur once, and the top ten carry around 7.3%. Sequencing was performed on PBMCs from blood, taken 14 to 15 days before vaccination. All receptors come from a man aged 50-60 years who received an inactivated influenza vaccine. The CDR3 runs from the conserved cysteine through the conserved F or W. Fields, in order: J gene, clone size, D gene, V gene, CDR3 protein, CDR3 DNA. The D gene is left open where the match is weak. A clone size is listed for some rows: how often the clone was seen (once, few, many), or a class if it is expanded.

>TRBJ2-5|.|TRBD2|TRBV20-1
CSARVSGTETQYF
TGCAGTGCTAGGGTGAGCGGGACGGAGACCCAGTACTTC
>TRBJ1-1|.|.|TRBV15
CATSRDQGAEAFF
TGTGCCACCAGCAGAGATCAGGGAGCTGAAGCTTTCTTT
>TRBJ2-7|few|TRBD2|TRBV10-2
CASRETSGGVFYEQYF
TGCGCCAGCAGGGAGACTAGCGGGGGGGTTTTCTACGAGCAGTACTTC
>TRBJ1-5|few|.|TRBV28
CASRGRGFGLNQPQHF
TGTGCCAGCAGAGGAAGGGGGTTTGGACTTAATCAGCCCCAGCATTTT
>TRBJ1-1|.|.|TRBV7-2
CASSTSTATEAFF
TGTGCCAGCAGCACTTCCACCGCCACTGAAGCTTTCTTT
>TRBJ2-5|few|TRBD1|TRBV28
CASSEDRAIRGGQETQYF
TGTGCCAGCAGTGAGGACAGGGCAATACGTGGGGGCCAAGAGACCCAGTACTTC
>TRBJ2-2|many|TRBD1|TRBV12-3/TRBV12-4
CASSHGTGAMNTGELFF
TGTGCCAGCAGTCACGGGACAGGGGCTATGAACACCGGGGAGCTGTTTTTT
>TRBJ2-3|few|TRBD2|TRBV20-1
CSAMTSGRSRDTQYF
TGCAGTGCTATGACTAGCGGGAGGTCGAGAGATACGCAGTATTTT
>TRBJ2-4|few|.|TRBV7-9
CASSPLSPRAKNIQYF
TGTGCCAGCAGCCCCTTGTCCCCAAGAGCCAAAAACATTCAGTACTTC
>TRBJ2-3|.|.|TRBV4-3
CASSQDRQVTDTQYF
TGCGCCAGCAGCCAAGATAGACAAGTAACAGATACGCAGTATTTT
>TRBJ2-7|many|.|TRBV13
CASSPRGGAYEQYF
TGTGCCAGCAGCCCAAGAGGAGGGGCCTACGAGCAGTACTTC
>TRBJ1-6|.|.|TRBV12-3/TRBV12-4
CASSKTSLRPYSPLHF
TGTGCCAGCAGTAAGACATCCCTCCGGCCCTATTCACCCCTCCACTTT
>TRBJ2-1|few|.|TRBV7-9
CASSLGGEGDEQFF
TGTGCCAGCAGCTTAGGAGGAGAGGGGGATGAGCAGTTCTTC
>TRBJ2-1|.|.|TRBV7-3
CASSLSPGDNYNEQFF
TGTGCCAGCAGCTTATCACCGGGAGATAACTACAATGAGCAGTTCTTC
>TRBJ2-5|.|TRBD1|TRBV20-1
CCARGQWDRHAIETQYF
TGCTGTGCTAGAGGCCAATGGGACAGACACGCTATAGAGACCCAGTACTTC
>TRBJ2-3|few|.|TRBV14
CASSPREGPYTDTQYF
TGTGCCAGCAGCCCACGGGAAGGACCATACACAGATACGCAGTATTTT
>TRBJ1-1|few|.|TRBV29-1
CSVVMGSVLNTEAFF
TGCAGCGTTGTCATGGGCTCAGTACTGAACACTGAAGCTTTCTTT
>TRBJ2-1|many|TRBD2|TRBV29-1
CSLETSGFYNEQFF
TGCAGCCTAGAGACTAGCGGGTTCTACAATGAGCAGTTCTTC
>TRBJ2-3|.|.|TRBV5-6
CASSLVGGRSDTQYF
TGTGCCAGCAGCTTGGTGGGGGGCAGATCAGATACGCAGTATTTT